There are a few counts of the clone carrying this T cell receptor (beta chain). Germline V CDR1 and CDR2: MNHEY, SMNVEV (reference sequence). Trimming cost V 0 bases and J 4 bases; bases outside gene matches: 4. CDR3 size: 16 residues. Study processing details: Amplification of reference gene primers was used by the study to estimate nucleated cell counts. Here immunoSEQ multiplex PCR was the method, and the copy in TCRdb shows in-frame clones only, minus some. From that table come the V and J calls and clone size; the DNA was used to work out D and trimming. The data contain about 180,000 clones, 65% to 90% of them singletons. The sample originates from a study of blood T cell repertoires in COVID-19. Overall study context: PBMCs, B-cell-depleted T cells, or T cells provided the cDNA or gDNA that made up the material.

This chain links TRBV27 with TRBJ1-2; 11 bases line up with TRBD1. This TCR was sampled from a man aged 50 to 60 with active or convalescent COVID-19. Sequencing was performed on peripheral blood. CDR3 DNA: TGTGCCAGCAGTTTATCCGGGACAGGGGGGTTCTATGGCTACACCTTC. It encodes CASSLSGTGGFYGYTF.